This T cell receptor (beta chain) was sequenced in a study of T cell responses to AZD1222 COVID-19 vaccine. This CDR3 has 15 residues. V gave up 4 bases and J gave up 4 bases; unmatched junction bases: 5. Germline CDR1 and CDR2: LNHNV and YYDKDF (reference sequence). Study-wide points: Reportedly, nearly half of unique spike TCRs recognized epitopes outside B.1.351/B.1.1.7 mutations. Donors were chiefly white British, with a greater number of females, and clonal diversity was perhaps underestimated.

Repertoires were generated with immunoSEQ multiplex PCR, while TCRdb's copy carries only in-frame clones and drops some. The data contain about 180,000 clones, around nine tenths of them singletons. To note about this clone: What it recognizes is unknown.

The chain couples TRBV15 to TRBJ1-1; 11 nucleotides match TRBD1. This specimen consisted of peripheral blood, obtained 28 days after the second AZD1222 dose. The TCR originated in an adult who received the AZD1222 COVID-19 vaccine. The CDR3 region has the DNA TGTGCCACCAGCAAGGGGACAGGGGGTAGCACTGAAGCTTTCTTT. Amino acids: CATSKGTGGSTEAFF.